The present T cell receptor (beta chain) was sequenced within a study of blood T cell repertoires in COVID-19. The CDR3 contains 16 residues. Germline trimming cut 5 bases from V and 1 base from J; bases unmatched to any gene: 7. Germline V gene lookup returns CDR1 SEHNR and CDR2 FQNEAQ (reference sequence). The protocol was immunoSEQ multiplex PCR, while the TCRdb copy is restricted to in-frame clones and leaves out a portion. In the table there are about 50,000 clones, approximately 81% of which are singletons. Sequencing was performed on peripheral blood. The receptor comes from a woman older than 75 with COVID-19, enrolled during active disease. The chain employs TRBV7-9 and TRBJ2-5; the match to TRBD2 covers 10 bases. The DNA for the CDR3 is TGTGCCAGCAGCCCGTGGGTAGCGGGAGGCCAAGAGACCCAGTACTTC. Translated: CASSPWVAGGQETQYF.